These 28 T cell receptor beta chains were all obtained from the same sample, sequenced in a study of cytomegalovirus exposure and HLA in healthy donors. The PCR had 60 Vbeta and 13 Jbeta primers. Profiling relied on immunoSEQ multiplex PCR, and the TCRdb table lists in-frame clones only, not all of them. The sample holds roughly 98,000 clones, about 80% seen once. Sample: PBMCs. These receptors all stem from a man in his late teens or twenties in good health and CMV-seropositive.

Here the CDR3 reads CASSFTDSYEQYF. CDR3 nucleotide sequence: TGTGCCAGCAGTTTTACAGACTCCTACGAGCAGTACTTC. V and J are TRBV27 and TRBJ2-7; no clear D gene. V was pared by 3 bases and J by 0 bases, with 6 bases between. Germline-derived CDR1 and CDR2 are MNHEY and SMNVEV (reference sequence). The length of the CDR3 is 13 residues.

In DNA form, the CDR3 reads TGTGCCAGCAGTTCTACGGGACAGTATGGCTACACCTTC. Its translation: CASSSTGQYGYTF. The rearrangement uses TRBV6-1 and TRBJ1-2; 7 bases are a match to TRBD1. The CDR3 is 13 amino acids. The ends lost 5 bases at V and 5 bases at J; junction bases unmatched: 5. Germline V gives CDR1 MNHNS, CDR2 SASEGT.

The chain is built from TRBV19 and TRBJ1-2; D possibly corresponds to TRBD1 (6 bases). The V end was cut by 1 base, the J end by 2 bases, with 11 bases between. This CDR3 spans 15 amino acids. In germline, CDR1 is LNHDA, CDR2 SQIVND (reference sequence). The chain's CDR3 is CASSIVARGNYGYTF. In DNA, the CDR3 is TGTGCCAGTAGTATAGTGGCCAGGGGAAACTATGGCTACACCTTC.

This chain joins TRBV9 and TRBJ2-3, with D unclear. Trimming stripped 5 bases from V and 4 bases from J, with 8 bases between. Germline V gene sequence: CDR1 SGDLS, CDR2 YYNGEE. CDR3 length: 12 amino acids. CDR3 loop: CASSLPPDTQYF. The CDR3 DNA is TGTGCCAGCAGTCTCCCCCCAGATACGCAGTATTTT.

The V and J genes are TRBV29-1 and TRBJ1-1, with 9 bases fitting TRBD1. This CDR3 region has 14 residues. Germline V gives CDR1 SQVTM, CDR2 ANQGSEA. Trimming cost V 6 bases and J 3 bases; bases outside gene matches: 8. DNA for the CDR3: TGCAGCGTAGACAGGGGGGTCGTTGACACTGAAGCTTTCTTT. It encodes CSVDRGVVDTEAFF.

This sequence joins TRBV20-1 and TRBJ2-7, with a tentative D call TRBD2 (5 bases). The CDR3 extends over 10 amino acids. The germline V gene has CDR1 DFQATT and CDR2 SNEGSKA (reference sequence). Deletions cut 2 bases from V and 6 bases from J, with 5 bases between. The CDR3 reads CSARRGEQYF. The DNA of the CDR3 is TGCAGTGCTAGACGGGGCGAGCAGTACTTC.

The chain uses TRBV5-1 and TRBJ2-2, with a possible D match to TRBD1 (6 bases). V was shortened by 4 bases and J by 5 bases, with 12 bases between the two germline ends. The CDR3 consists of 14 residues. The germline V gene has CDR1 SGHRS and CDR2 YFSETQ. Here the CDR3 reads CASSPEGVTGELFF. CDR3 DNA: TGCGCCAGCAGCCCAGAGGGGGTTACCGGGGAGCTGTTTTTT.

The CDR3 nucleotides read TGTGCCAGCAGCTTATTAAATGCGGCGACTGAAGCTTTCTTT. Protein sequence: CASSLLNAATEAFF. The J gene is TRBJ1-1, the V gene TRBV7-2; D gene ambiguous. The V gene lost 2 bases and the J gene lost 5 bases, with 12 bases spanning the gap. The CDR3 sequence is 14 residues long. Germline V gene lookup returns CDR1 SGHTA and CDR2 FQGNSA.

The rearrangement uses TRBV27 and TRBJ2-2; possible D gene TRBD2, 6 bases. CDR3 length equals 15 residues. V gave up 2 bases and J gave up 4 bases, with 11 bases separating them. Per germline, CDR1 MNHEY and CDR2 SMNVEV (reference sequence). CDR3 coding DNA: TGTGCCAGCAGTTTACCCGGGGGTGGCACCGGGGAGCTGTTTTTT. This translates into CASSLPGGGTGELFF.

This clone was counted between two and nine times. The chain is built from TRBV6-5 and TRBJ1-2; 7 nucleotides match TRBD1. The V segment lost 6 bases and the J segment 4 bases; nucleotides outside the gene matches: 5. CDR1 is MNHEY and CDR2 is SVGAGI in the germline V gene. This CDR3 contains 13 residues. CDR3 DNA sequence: TGTGCCAGCAGCCGACAGGGAAGCTATGGCTACACCTTC. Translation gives CASSRQGSYGYTF.

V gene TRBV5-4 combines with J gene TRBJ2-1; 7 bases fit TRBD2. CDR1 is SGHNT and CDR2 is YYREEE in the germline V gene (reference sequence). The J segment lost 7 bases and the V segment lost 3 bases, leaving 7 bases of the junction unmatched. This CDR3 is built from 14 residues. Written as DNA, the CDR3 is TGTGCCAGCAGCTCACCCCAGGGAGGGAATGAGCAGTTCTTC. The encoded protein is CASSSPQGGNEQFF.

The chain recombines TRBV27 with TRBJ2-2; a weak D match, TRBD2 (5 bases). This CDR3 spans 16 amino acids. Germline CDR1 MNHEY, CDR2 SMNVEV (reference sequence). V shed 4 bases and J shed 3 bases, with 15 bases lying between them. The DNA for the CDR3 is TGTGCCAGCAGTTATTTACGGGGAACAGACACCGGGGAGCTGTTTTTT. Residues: CASSYLRGTDTGELFF.

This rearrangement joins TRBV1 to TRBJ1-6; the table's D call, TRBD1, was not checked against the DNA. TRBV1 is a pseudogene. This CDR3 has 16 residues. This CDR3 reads CTSSQMVRDKTSPLHF. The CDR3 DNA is TGCACCAGCAGCCAGATGGTCCGGGACAAAACTTCACCCCTCCACTTT.

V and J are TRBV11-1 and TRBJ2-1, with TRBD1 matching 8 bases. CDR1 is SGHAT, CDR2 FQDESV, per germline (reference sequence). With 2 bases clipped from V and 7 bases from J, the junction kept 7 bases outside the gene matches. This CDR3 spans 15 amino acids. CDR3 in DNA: TGTGCCAGCAGCTTATGGCAGGGGGCCTGGAATGAGCAGTTCTTC. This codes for CASSLWQGAWNEQFF.

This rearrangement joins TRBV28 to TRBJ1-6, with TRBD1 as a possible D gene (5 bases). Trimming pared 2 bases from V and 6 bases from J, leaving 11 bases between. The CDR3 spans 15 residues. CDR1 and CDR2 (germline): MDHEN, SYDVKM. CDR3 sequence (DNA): TGTGCCAGCAGTTTACCAGGGCCTGGTAATTCACCCCTCCACTTT. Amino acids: CASSLPGPGNSPLHF.

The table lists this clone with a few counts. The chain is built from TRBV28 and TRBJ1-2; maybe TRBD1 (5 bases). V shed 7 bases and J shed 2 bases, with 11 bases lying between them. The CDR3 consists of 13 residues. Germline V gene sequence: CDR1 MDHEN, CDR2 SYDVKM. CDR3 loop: CASTTGLNYGYTF. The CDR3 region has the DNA TGTGCCAGCACAACAGGTCTCAACTATGGCTACACCTTC.

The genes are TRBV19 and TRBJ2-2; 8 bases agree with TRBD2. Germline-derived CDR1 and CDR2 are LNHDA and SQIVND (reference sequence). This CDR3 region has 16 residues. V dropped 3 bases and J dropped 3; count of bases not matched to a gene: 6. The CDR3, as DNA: TGTGCCAGTAGTATTGGCGGGAGGATATACACCGGGGAGCTGTTTTTT. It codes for CASSIGGRIYTGELFF.

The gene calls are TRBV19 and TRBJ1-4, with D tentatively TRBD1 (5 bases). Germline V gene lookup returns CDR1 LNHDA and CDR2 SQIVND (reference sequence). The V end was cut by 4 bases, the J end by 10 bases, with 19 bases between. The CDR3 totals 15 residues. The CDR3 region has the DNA TGTGCCAGTAGTAGTTGGGGCCCCGGCGTGGTAAAACTGTTTTTT. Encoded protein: CASSSWGPGVVKLFF.

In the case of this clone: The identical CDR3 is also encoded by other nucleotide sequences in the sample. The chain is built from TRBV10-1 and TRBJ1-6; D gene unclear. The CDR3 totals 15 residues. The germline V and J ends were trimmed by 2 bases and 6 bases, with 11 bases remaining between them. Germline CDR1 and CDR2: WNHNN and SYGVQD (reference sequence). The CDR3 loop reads CASSETVPPNSPLHF. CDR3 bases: TGCGCCAGCAGTGAGACAGTGCCTCCTAATTCACCCCTCCACTTT.

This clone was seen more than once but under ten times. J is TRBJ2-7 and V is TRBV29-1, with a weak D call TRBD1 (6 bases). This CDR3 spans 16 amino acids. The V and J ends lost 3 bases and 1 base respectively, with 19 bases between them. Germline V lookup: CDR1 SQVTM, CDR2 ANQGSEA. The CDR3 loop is CSVEATQGTASYEQYF. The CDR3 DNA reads TGCAGCGTTGAGGCTACTCAGGGGACCGCATCCTACGAGCAGTACTTC.

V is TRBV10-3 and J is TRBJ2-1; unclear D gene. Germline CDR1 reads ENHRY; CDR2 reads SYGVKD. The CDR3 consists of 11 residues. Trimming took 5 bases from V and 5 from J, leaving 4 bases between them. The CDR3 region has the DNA TGTGCCATCAGTCTCGACAATGAGCAGTTCTTC. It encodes CAISLDNEQFF.

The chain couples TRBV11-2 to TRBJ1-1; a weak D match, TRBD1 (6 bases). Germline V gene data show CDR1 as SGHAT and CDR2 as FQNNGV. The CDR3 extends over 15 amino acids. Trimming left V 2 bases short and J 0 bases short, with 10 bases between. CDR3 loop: CASSLHRVVNTEAFF. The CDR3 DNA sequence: TGTGCCAGCAGCTTACACAGGGTGGTGAACACTGAAGCTTTCTTT.

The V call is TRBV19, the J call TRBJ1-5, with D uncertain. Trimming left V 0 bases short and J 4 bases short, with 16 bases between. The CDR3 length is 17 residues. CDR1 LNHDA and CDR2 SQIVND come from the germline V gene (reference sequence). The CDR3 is CASSIDRGTRRNQPQHF. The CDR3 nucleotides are TGTGCCAGTAGTATAGATCGCGGCACCCGGAGGAATCAGCCCCAGCATTTT.

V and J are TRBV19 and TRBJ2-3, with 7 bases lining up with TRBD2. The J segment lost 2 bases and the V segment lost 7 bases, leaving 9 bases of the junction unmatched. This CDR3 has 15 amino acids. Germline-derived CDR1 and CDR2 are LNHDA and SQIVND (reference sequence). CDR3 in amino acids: CASTKMGGNTDTQYF. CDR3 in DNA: TGTGCCAGTACCAAAATGGGAGGGAACACAGATACGCAGTATTTT.

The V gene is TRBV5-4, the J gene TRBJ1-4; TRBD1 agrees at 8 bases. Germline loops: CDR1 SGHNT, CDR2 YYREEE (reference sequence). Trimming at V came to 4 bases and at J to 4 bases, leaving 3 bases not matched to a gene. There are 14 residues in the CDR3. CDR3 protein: CASSIQGVNEKLFF. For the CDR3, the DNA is TGTGCCAGCAGCATACAGGGGGTTAATGAAAAACTGTTTTTT.

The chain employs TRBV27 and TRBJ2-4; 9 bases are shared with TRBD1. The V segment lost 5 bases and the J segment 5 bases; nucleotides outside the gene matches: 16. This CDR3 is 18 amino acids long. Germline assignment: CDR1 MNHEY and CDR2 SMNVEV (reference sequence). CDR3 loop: CASSPILPFGQGQNIQYF. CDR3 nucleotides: TGTGCCAGCAGTCCTATATTGCCCTTTGGACAGGGGCAAAACATTCAGTACTTC.

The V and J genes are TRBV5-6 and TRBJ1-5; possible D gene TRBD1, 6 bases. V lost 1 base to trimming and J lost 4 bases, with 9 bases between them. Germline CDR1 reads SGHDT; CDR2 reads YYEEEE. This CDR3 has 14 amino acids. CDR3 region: CASSLTGRNQPQHF. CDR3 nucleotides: TGTGCCAGCAGCTTGACAGGGAGAAATCAGCCCCAGCATTTT.

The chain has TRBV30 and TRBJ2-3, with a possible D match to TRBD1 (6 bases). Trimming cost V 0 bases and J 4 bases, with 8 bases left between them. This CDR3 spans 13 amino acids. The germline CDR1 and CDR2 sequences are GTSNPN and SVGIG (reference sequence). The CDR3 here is CAWSVQGPDTQYF. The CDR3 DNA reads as TGTGCCTGGAGTGTACAGGGCCCAGATACGCAGTATTTT.